Listed here are 29 T cell receptor beta chains from one sample, sequenced in a study of Ad26.COV2.S vaccination and SARS-CoV-2 variants. Treatment in this sample: some 19 received Ad26.COV2.S at low or high dose, single or two shots; 5 received placebo; per-sample allocation not given. Sampling was performed 63 days after the first vaccine or placebo injection. Assay: immunoSEQ multiplex PCR; the TCRdb copy retains only in-frame clones and omits some. The data contain hundreds of thousands of clones, about 85% of them singletons. The sequencing used peripheral blood, collected in a trial of Ad26.COV2.S vaccine versus placebo. These TCRs come from a person between 18 and 65 years old who received the Ad26.COV2.S COVID-19 vaccine or a placebo.

This chain connects TRBV9 to TRBJ1-3; TRBD1 might be the D (6 bases). V was pared by 3 bases and J by 0 bases, with 10 bases between. Germline V CDR1 and CDR2: SGDLS, YYNGEE. The CDR3 has 15 amino acids. CDR3 DNA: TGTGCCAGCAGCGAAACAGGGACCTCTGGAAACACCATATATTTT. Its translation is CASSETGTSGNTIYF.

The CDR3 bases are TGCGCCAGCAGCCTCATACCCGCTGGGGCCAACGTCCTGACTTTC. Protein sequence: CASSLIPAGANVLTF. The rearrangement links TRBV5-1 to TRBJ2-6; D is uncertain. The CDR3 consists of 15 residues. Trimming stripped 4 bases from V and 2 bases from J, with 10 bases between. The V gene's germline CDR1 is SGHRS and CDR2 YFSETQ.

The chain combines TRBV7-2 with TRBJ1-1; a weak D match, TRBD1 (5 bases). V was cut by 8 bases and J by 0 bases, with 13 bases left in between. Per the germline V gene, CDR1 is SGHTA and CDR2 is FQGNSA. The CDR3 has 14 residues. The CDR3 region is CASAPQGMNTEAFF. Here the CDR3 DNA reads TGTGCCAGCGCCCCCCAGGGTATGAACACTGAAGCTTTCTTT.

The chain recombines TRBV11-3 with TRBJ2-3; no firm D call. Trimming pared 2 bases from V and 3 bases from J, leaving 3 bases between. CDR3 size: 12 residues. CDR1 is SGHNT, CDR2 YENEEA, per germline. The CDR3 region has the DNA TGTGCCAGCAGCTTAAAAACAGATACGCAGTATTTT. This translates into CASSLKTDTQYF.

This clone occurred once. The V and J genes are TRBV5-5 and TRBJ1-2; D is unresolved. V was cut by 2 bases and J by 6 bases, with 8 bases left in between. Germline loops: CDR1 SGHKS, CDR2 YYEKEE (reference sequence). The CDR3 runs 12 residues. The CDR3 DNA is TGTGCCAGCAGCTTAGACTGGCATGGCTACACCTTC. It specifies CASSLDWHGYTF. Together with reference TRBV5-5 and TRBJ1-2, the CDR3 gives the full variable domain: DAGVTQSPTHLIKTRGQQVTLRCSPISGHKSVSWYQQVLGQGPQFIFQYYEKEERGRGNFPDRFSARQFPNYSSELNVNALLLGDSALYLCASSLDWHGYTFGSGTRLTVV.

The chain has TRBV28 and TRBJ2-7, with TRBD1 as a possible D gene (7 bases). The CDR3 length is 15 residues. V was clipped by 5 bases and J by 5 bases, with 19 bases between them. CDR1 and CDR2 from the germline V gene are MDHEN and SYDVKM. CDR3 residues: CASSITITGEDEQYF. The CDR3 DNA reads TGTGCCAGCAGTATTACGATAACAGGGGAGGACGAGCAGTACTTC.

The gene calls are TRBV7-3 and TRBJ1-1, with a weak D call TRBD1 (5 bases). The V gene's germline CDR1 is SGHTA and CDR2 FQGTGA. This CDR3 region has 14 residues. Trimming stripped 6 bases from V and 0 bases from J, with 11 bases between. The CDR3 DNA reads TGTGCCAGCAGAAATCAGGGACTGAACACTGAAGCTTTCTTT. As protein: CASRNQGLNTEAFF.

This chain links TRBV5-5 with TRBJ2-1; 8 bases map to TRBD2. CDR3 length: 15 residues. V shed 3 bases and J 5 bases; nucleotides not matched to a gene: 7. Germline assignment: CDR1 SGHKS and CDR2 YYEKEE (reference sequence). DNA of the CDR3: TGTGCCAGCAGCTCAAGCGGGAGCATCAACAATGAGCAGTTCTTC. Translated: CASSSSGSINNEQFF.

This clone was recorded only once. The chain uses TRBV7-9 and TRBJ1-1; possible D gene TRBD1, 5 bases. The CDR3 covers 14 residues. The V gene lost 5 bases and the J gene lost 1 base, with 11 bases spanning the gap. From germline, CDR1 is SEHNR and CDR2 FQNEAQ (reference sequence). CDR3 DNA sequence: TGTGCCAGCAGCCTTGGACACCGGAACACTGAAGCTTTCTTT. Encoded protein: CASSLGHRNTEAFF.

This clone was found a few times. The chain uses TRBV6-6 and TRBJ1-5, with D perhaps matching TRBD1 (6 bases). CDR1 is MNHNY and CDR2 is SVGAGI in the germline V gene (reference sequence). The CDR3 totals 16 residues. Trimming cost V 6 bases and J 3 bases, with 18 bases left between them. The CDR3 region is CASSRGIRDINQPQHF. The DNA of the CDR3 is TGTGCCAGCAGCCGTGGGATCCGGGACATCAATCAGCCCCAGCATTTT.

The chain combines TRBV19 with TRBJ2-2, with TRBD2 identical over 7 bases. The CDR3 has 16 amino acids. J lost 4 bases, V lost 5 bases, and 10 bases had no gene match. The germline CDR1 and CDR2 sequences are LNHDA and SQIVND (reference sequence). In DNA form, the CDR3 reads TGTGCCAGTAGTGAGGCGGGGGTACGAGTCACCGGGGAGCTGTTTTTT. It specifies CASSEAGVRVTGELFF.

The chain recombines TRBV15 with TRBJ1-6; D unresolved. V dropped 1 base and J dropped 0 bases, with 7 bases sitting between them. The germline CDR1 and CDR2 sequences are LNHNV and YYDKDF (reference sequence). The CDR3 runs 16 residues. CDR3 sequence (DNA): TGTGCCACCAGCAGAGGGGTTAGCTCCTATAATTCACCCCTCCACTTT. It is translated as CATSRGVSSYNSPLHF.

V is TRBV4-3 and J is TRBJ2-7, with TRBD1 identical over 8 bases. V trimming: 1 base; J trimming: 3 bases; junction bases outside the gene matches: 5. The germline V gene encodes CDR1 LGHNA and CDR2 YSLEER. CDR3 size: 15 residues. The CDR3 DNA follows: TGCGCCAGCAGCCAAGGACTTGGACAGGGCTACGAGCAGTACTTC. It yields the protein CASSQGLGQGYEQYF.

CDR3 residues: CASSFYSYTEAFF. CDR3 bases: TGTGCCAGCAGTTTCTACAGTTACACTGAAGCTTTCTTT. The chain employs TRBV27 and TRBJ1-1, with unresolved D. The length of the CDR3 is 13 residues. Germline CDR1 MNHEY, CDR2 SMNVEV (reference sequence). V lost 3 bases and J 3 bases, leaving 8 bases between the germline ends.

This chain links TRBV19 with TRBJ2-4, with 8 bases lining up with TRBD1. The CDR3 covers 18 residues. Trimming at V came to 4 bases and at J to 0 bases, leaving 11 bases not matched to a gene. CDR1 is LNHDA and CDR2 is SQIVND in the germline V gene (reference sequence). CDR3 region: CASSTRTGYNVAKNIQYF. The CDR3 bases are TGTGCCAGTAGTACGAGGACAGGGTACAACGTAGCCAAAAACATTCAGTACTTC.

This chain uses TRBV5-1 with TRBJ2-7, with 11 bases fitting TRBD2. J was trimmed by 0 bases and V by 0 bases; bases with no gene match: 8. Germline V gene sequence: CDR1 SGHRS, CDR2 YFSETQ. This CDR3 has 18 amino acids. The CDR3 DNA reads as TGCGCCAGCAGCTTGGGACCAGGACTAGCGGGTTCCTCCTACGAGCAGTACTTC. Amino acids: CASSLGPGLAGSSYEQYF.

V and J are TRBV29-1 and TRBJ2-7; the match to TRBD1 covers 9 bases. Germline CDR1 is SQVTM and CDR2 is ANQGSEA. V gave up 0 bases and J gave up 4 bases; unmatched junction bases: 4. This CDR3 has 14 amino acids. The DNA of the CDR3 is TGCAGCGTTGAAGATGACGGGACAGGGTACGAGCAGTACTTC. It specifies CSVEDDGTGYEQYF.

This chain connects TRBV28 to TRBJ1-1; TRBD1 matches at 9 bases. The V segment lost 7 bases and the J segment 7 bases; nucleotides outside the gene matches: 10. Germline V CDR1 and CDR2: MDHEN, SYDVKM. The length of the CDR3 is 14 residues. The DNA of the CDR3 is TGTGCCAGCACCCTCACAGGGGGCGCAAGTGAAGCTTTCTTT. Encoded protein: CASTLTGGASEAFF.

The rearrangement links TRBV10-3 to TRBJ2-1, with D tentatively TRBD2 (6 bases). This CDR3 region has 17 residues. The V gene's germline CDR1 is ENHRY and CDR2 SYGVKD. V was clipped by 4 bases and J by 6 bases, with 22 bases between them. The CDR3 nucleotides are TGTGCCATCAGTGGGGGGTTGGGGCTAGCGATGCGCAATGAGCAGTTCTTC. Translation gives CAISGGLGLAMRNEQFF.

Only one count was recorded for this clone. The same CDR3 also results from other DNA sequences found in this sample. This rearrangement joins TRBV12-3 or TRBV12-4 to TRBJ1-1; D not certain. The germline V and J ends were trimmed by 6 bases and 5 bases, with 7 bases remaining between them. This CDR3 region has 11 residues. The CDR3 here is CASRRTTEAFF. In DNA, the CDR3 is TGTGCCAGCAGACGCACGACTGAAGCTTTCTTT.

This clone has a single count. The rearrangement uses TRBV7-3 and TRBJ1-1; tentatively, D is TRBD1 (5 bases). The CDR3 has 14 amino acids. V was cut by 5 bases and J by 4 bases, with 14 bases left in between. CDR1 is SGHTA and CDR2 is FQGTGA in the germline V gene. The CDR3 here is CASSGTGRGTEAFF. The CDR3 DNA is TGTGCCAGCAGCGGAACGGGAAGGGGCACTGAAGCTTTCTTT.

V gene TRBV6-2 or TRBV6-3 combines with J gene TRBJ2-1; D gene ambiguous. Germline values: CDR1 MNHEY, CDR2 SVGEGT. The V gene lost 4 bases and the J gene lost 0 bases, with 4 bases spanning the gap. The CDR3 consists of 13 residues. The CDR3 DNA is TGTGCCAGCAGTTCGAGCTCCTACAATGAGCAGTTCTTC. Translating it yields CASSSSSYNEQFF.

The rearrangement uses TRBV7-8 and TRBJ2-1; 7 bases fit TRBD2. The CDR3 extends over 14 amino acids. The junction had 4 bases not matched to a gene; V was cut back by 0 bases and J by 8 bases. Germline loops: CDR1 SGHVS, CDR2 FQNEAQ. The CDR3: CASSLAQRDYEQFF. The CDR3 nucleotides read TGTGCCAGCAGCTTAGCCCAGCGGGACTATGAGCAGTTCTTC.

This clone appeared once. The chain carries TRBV28 and TRBJ2-7, with a tentative D call TRBD2 (7 bases). The V end was cut by 8 bases, the J end by 0 bases, with 29 bases between. Per germline, CDR1 MDHEN and CDR2 SYDVKM. The CDR3 loop spans 19 amino acids. The CDR3 here is CASRSPGGSGGAPSYEQYF. Here the CDR3 DNA reads TGTGCCAGCCGATCCCCCGGGGGATCTGGGGGGGCTCCCTCCTACGAGCAGTACTTC.

V gene TRBV7-9 combines with J gene TRBJ1-5, with D uncertain. Germline CDR1 is SEHNR and CDR2 is FQNEAQ (reference sequence). This CDR3 spans 14 amino acids. The V gene lost 5 bases and the J gene lost 3 bases, with 11 bases spanning the gap. DNA of the CDR3: TGTGCCAGCAGCCCTCTGACCCTCAATCAGCCCCAGCATTTT. Amino acids: CASSPLTLNQPQHF.

This chain joins TRBV28 and TRBJ1-1; 8 bases are a match to TRBD1. V shed 5 bases, J shed 10 bases, and the junction held 15 bases outside the gene matches. The germline V gene has CDR1 MDHEN and CDR2 SYDVKM. The CDR3 extends over 15 amino acids. CDR3 protein: CASSPATGVKSGAFF. CDR3 DNA: TGTGCCAGCAGTCCAGCGACAGGGGTGAAAAGTGGAGCTTTCTTT.

In this sample, this clone turned up once. The chain recombines TRBV6-5 with TRBJ2-7; possibly TRBD1 for D (5 bases). V was clipped by 7 bases and J by 3 bases, with 16 bases between them. This CDR3 has 14 residues. The germline V gene encodes CDR1 MNHEY and CDR2 SVGAGI. The CDR3 is CASKGLRTNYEQYF. In DNA, the CDR3 is TGTGCCAGCAAGGGGTTGCGGACCAACTACGAGCAGTACTTC.

The chain combines TRBV16 with TRBJ1-2, with TRBD1 as a possible D gene (6 bases). The germline CDR1 and CDR2 sequences are KGHSY and FQNENV. The CDR3 is 15 residues long. V lost 3 bases to trimming and J lost 2 bases, with 13 bases between them. CDR3 region: CASSHLLQGNYGYTF. CDR3 bases: TGTGCCAGCAGCCATCTGTTACAGGGCAACTATGGCTACACCTTC.

V and J are TRBV6-5 and TRBJ1-1; D is undetermined. The V gene lost 7 bases and the J gene lost 7 bases, with 10 bases spanning the gap. The CDR3 extends over 11 amino acids. Looked up from germline, CDR1 is MNHEY and CDR2 is SVGAGI. The CDR3 loop is CASKIQLEAFF. CDR3 nucleotides: TGTGCCAGCAAGATACAGCTTGAAGCTTTCTTT.